The sequence of this T cell receptor (beta chain) was determined in a study of blood T cell repertoires in COVID-19. Study context: COVID-19 samples, acute and convalescent, were from the United States, Italy and Spain. Sources were T cells, B-cell-depleted T cells, or PBMCs; the material itself was cDNA or gDNA.

This clone was seen only a few times. The authors' processing: Estimation of nucleated cell counts relied on the amplification of reference gene primers. Some clones are missing from TCRdb's copy, which holds only in-frame ones; the method was immunoSEQ multiplex PCR. V and J calls and clone size follow that table, whereas D and trimming were derived from the DNA. The sample lists some 48,000 clones, roughly 84% occurring once. The CDR3 is made up of 17 amino acids. The V gene end was trimmed by 1 base and the J gene end by 9 bases; junction bases not matched to a gene: 15. Germline V gene lookup returns CDR1 SGHTA and CDR2 FQGTGA.

Sequenced: peripheral blood. This sequence joins TRBV7-3 and TRBJ2-1, with 7 nucleotides matching TRBD1. This sequence originates from a woman aged 60-75 years with acute or convalescent COVID-19. As DNA, the CDR3 is TGTGCCAGCAGCTTAAACTTAGCGACAGGGCGACGTGGTGAGCAGTTCTTC. This codes for CASSLNLATGRRGEQFF.